Listed here are 21 T cell receptor beta chains from one sample, sequenced in a study of technical replicates of blood from several donors (dated by TCRdb to 2016 to 2017). The library came from the immunoSEQ multiplex PCR assay. TCRdb took this table from immuneACCESS and kept in-frame rearrangements with V and J called. Such tables lack part of the clones; where checked against another copy, unresolved V genes explain under half of the gap, and the rest is unexplained. The sample table lists about 97,000 clones, about 95% of them with a count of one. The leading ten clones occupy 0.3% to 0.35% of the sample. Sequences were obtained from T cells isolated from PBMCs. All receptors come from a human donor in good health.

The chain uses TRBV4-3 and TRBJ2-7, with TRBD2 matching 9 bases. The length of the CDR3 is 16 residues. CDR1 LGHNA and CDR2 YSLEER come from the germline V gene. Unmatched junction bases numbered 11, after V lost 1 base and J lost 7 bases. The CDR3 protein is CASSQVQGTSPGEQYF. In nucleotides, the CDR3 is TGCGCCAGCAGCCAAGTACAAGGGACTAGCCCGGGGGAGCAGTACTTC.

This clone was observed a single time. The V gene is TRBV7-8, the J gene TRBJ2-5; no clear D gene. CDR1 is SGHVS, CDR2 FQNEAQ, per germline. V lost 1 base to trimming and J lost 0 bases, with 9 bases between them. The CDR3 has 15 residues. The CDR3 DNA follows: TGTGCCAGCAGCTTAGTGATAGAGTACCAAGAGACCCAGTACTTC. Protein: CASSLVIEYQETQYF.

V usage is TRBV19 and J usage is TRBJ2-7, with TRBD2 matching 7 bases. The CDR3 covers 14 residues. CDR1 is LNHDA, CDR2 SQIVND, per germline (reference sequence). V gave up 3 bases and J gave up 5 bases; unmatched junction bases: 7. As DNA, the CDR3 is TGTGCCAGTAGTATCTGGGAGGGCCAGGACGAGCAGTACTTC. Its translation: CASSIWEGQDEQYF. Full variable domain (outside the CDR3, taken from reference TRBV19 and TRBJ2-7): DGGITQSPKYLFRKEGQNVTLSCEQNLNHDAMYWYRQDPGQGLRLIYYSQIVNDFQKGDIAEGYSVSREKKESFPLTVTSAQKNPTAFYLCASSIWEGQDEQYFGPGTRLTVT.

The rearrangement joins TRBV5-6 to TRBJ2-5; 8 nucleotides match TRBD2. The CDR3 totals 16 residues. Germline V gives CDR1 SGHDT, CDR2 YYEEEE. Germline trimming cut 4 bases from V and 1 base from J; bases unmatched to any gene: 9. CDR3 in amino acids: CASSPTGGEGQETQYF. The CDR3 DNA reads TGTGCCAGCAGCCCTACGGGGGGGGAGGGCCAAGAGACCCAGTACTTC.

V gene TRBV28 combines with J gene TRBJ2-3; 7 bases match TRBD1. The CDR3 runs 14 residues. The V gene's germline CDR1 is MDHEN and CDR2 SYDVKM. The trim removed 10 bases at V and 2 bases at J, leaving 9 bases unmatched. CDR3 in amino acids: CAISTGSYTDTQYF. The DNA of the CDR3 is TGTGCCATATCGACAGGGTCTTACACAGATACGCAGTATTTT.

The chain links TRBV4-1 to TRBJ2-2; TRBD2 aligns across 13 bases. The CDR3 totals 16 residues. Germline V gene data show CDR1 as MGHRA and CDR2 as YSYEKL. The V and J ends lost 4 bases and 7 bases, in that order; junction bases with no gene match: 6. CDR3 sequence reads: CASSPTTSGGIGELFF. CDR3 nucleotides: TGCGCCAGCAGCCCGACGACTAGCGGGGGGATCGGGGAGCTGTTTTTT.

The chain is built from TRBV6-5 and TRBJ2-5; perhaps TRBD1 as D (6 bases). This CDR3 is 15 amino acids long. Germline lookup yields CDR1 MNHEY and CDR2 SVGAGI. V was trimmed by 4 bases and J by 2 bases, leaving 14 bases between them. The chain's CDR3 is CASSWWDTAQETQYF. The CDR3, as DNA: TGTGCCAGCAGTTGGTGGGACACGGCGCAAGAGACCCAGTACTTC.

The rearrangement uses TRBV5-5 and TRBJ1-4, with D possibly matching TRBD1 (5 bases). The germline gives CDR1 SGHKS, CDR2 YYEKEE (reference sequence). This CDR3 spans 15 amino acids. Trimming left V 0 bases short and J 8 bases short, with 14 bases between. The CDR3 is CASSLEETVWEKLFF. The CDR3 bases are TGTGCCAGCAGCTTGGAAGAGACAGTGTGGGAAAAACTGTTTTTT.

The chain recombines TRBV30 with TRBJ2-3; 7 nucleotides line up with TRBD2. The ends lost 2 bases at V and 1 base at J; junction bases unmatched: 3. Germline V gene lookup returns CDR1 GTSNPN and CDR2 SVGIG (reference sequence). The CDR3 covers 14 residues. In nucleotides, the CDR3 is TGTGCCTGGAGTAGAACTAGCGGCACAGATACGCAGTATTTT. This translates into CAWSRTSGTDTQYF.

The gene calls are TRBV27 and TRBJ2-4; possibly TRBD1 for D (6 bases). There are 16 residues in the CDR3. The V end lost 2 bases, the J end lost 6 bases, and 17 bases lay between the germline ends. From germline, CDR1 is MNHEY and CDR2 SMNVEV (reference sequence). The chain's CDR3 is CASSLISQGRGNIQYF. CDR3 in DNA: TGTGCCAGCAGTTTAATTTCGCAGGGCAGGGGAAACATTCAGTACTTC.

V usage is TRBV5-1 and J usage is TRBJ2-7; possible D gene TRBD2, 6 bases. Trimming took 2 bases from V and 6 from J, leaving 12 bases between them. CDR1 is SGHRS and CDR2 is YFSETQ in the germline V gene. The CDR3 consists of 13 residues. CDR3 sequence (DNA): TGCGCCAGCAGCTTCGTCTCCGGGGGCGAGCAGTACTTC. This gives the protein CASSFVSGGEQYF.

The gene calls are TRBV14 and TRBJ1-1, with D uncertain. The CDR3 has 12 amino acids. CDR1 and CDR2 (germline): SGHDN, FVKESK. The ends were cut back, 5 bases at V and 5 bases at J, with 9 bases in the middle. For the CDR3, the DNA is TGTGCCAGCAGCGCAAGTCGGACTGAAGCTTTCTTT. The encoded protein is CASSASRTEAFF.

CDR3 loop: CASSVGGLNTYNEQFF. CDR3 DNA: TGTGCCAGCAGCGTCGGCGGTTTGAACACCTACAATGAGCAGTTCTTC. J is TRBJ2-1 and V is TRBV9, with D hard to call. CDR1 SGDLS and CDR2 YYNGEE come from the germline V gene. CDR3 length equals 16 residues. Trimming pared 2 bases from V and 2 bases from J, leaving 14 bases between.

The rearrangement joins TRBV6-5 to TRBJ1-5; 7 positions match TRBD1. Germline assignment: CDR1 MNHEY and CDR2 SVGAGI. The V segment lost 1 base and the J segment 6 bases; nucleotides outside the gene matches: 6. The CDR3 runs to 15 residues. The CDR3 spells CASSYLGGAGQPQHF. CDR3 DNA: TGTGCCAGCAGTTACTTAGGGGGCGCGGGTCAGCCCCAGCATTTT.

The chain has TRBV7-9 and TRBJ1-1; no clear D gene. The V end lost 5 bases, the J end lost 1 base, and 17 bases lay between the germline ends. Germline loops: CDR1 SEHNR, CDR2 FQNEAQ (reference sequence). The CDR3 totals 16 residues. The CDR3 DNA is TGTGCCAGCAGCACACTGCTTCGACGGGGGAACACTGAAGCTTTCTTT. Its protein is CASSTLLRRGNTEAFF.

The CDR3 DNA follows: TGTGCCAGCAGCTTAACGCCTCAGGGTATCTATGGCTACACCTTC. It translates to CASSLTPQGIYGYTF. The V gene is TRBV7-2, the J gene TRBJ1-2; possible D gene TRBD1, 5 bases. Trimming removed 2 bases from V and 4 bases from J, with 14 bases in between. Germline CDR1 and CDR2: SGHTA and FQGNSA. CDR3 length equals 15 residues. Using reference TRBV7-2 and TRBJ1-2 for the parts outside the CDR3, the full variable domain is GAGVSQSPSNKVTEKGKDVELRCDPISGHTALYWYRQSLGQGLEFLIYFQGNSAPDKSGLPSDRFSAERTGGSVSTLTIQRTQQEDSAVYLCASSLTPQGIYGYTFGSGTRLTVV.

The J gene is TRBJ1-1, the V gene TRBV28; D is unresolved. The CDR3 length is 12 residues. Germline CDR1 reads MDHEN; CDR2 reads SYDVKM. V gave up 4 bases and J gave up 4 bases, with 7 bases separating them. The CDR3 region has the DNA TGTGCCAGCAGTTCCGGAGGCACTGAAGCTTTCTTT. Translation gives CASSSGGTEAFF.

J is TRBJ2-2 and V is TRBV2, with 8 bases aligning to TRBD1. V shed 5 bases, J shed 4 bases, and the junction held 6 bases outside the gene matches. Germline values: CDR1 SNHLY, CDR2 FYNNEI. This CDR3 comprises 15 residues. CDR3 sequence reads: CASSWETGVTGELFF. The DNA of the CDR3 is TGTGCCAGCAGTTGGGAGACAGGGGTCACCGGGGAGCTGTTTTTT.

The chain couples TRBV5-6 to TRBJ2-1; unclear D gene. This CDR3 contains 12 residues. Germline V gene lookup returns CDR1 SGHDT and CDR2 YYEEEE. V lost 2 bases, J lost 3 bases, and 3 bases lay in between. This chain's CDR3 is CASSFGYNEQFF. The CDR3 DNA follows: TGTGCCAGCAGCTTCGGCTACAATGAGCAGTTCTTC.

The J gene is TRBJ2-3, the V gene TRBV6-1, with 8 bases identical to TRBD2. The junction had 6 bases not matched to a gene; V was cut back by 8 bases and J by 2 bases. The germline V gene encodes CDR1 MNHNS and CDR2 SASEGT. This CDR3 region has 14 residues. CDR3 sequence (DNA): TGTGCCAGCGGGGGACTAGGCCTCACAGATACGCAGTATTTT. This codes for CASGGLGLTDTQYF.

The chain joins TRBV30 to TRBJ2-3; tentatively, D is TRBD2 (5 bases). The CDR3 is 11 amino acids. Trimming took off 3 bases at V and 5 bases at J, with 6 bases between the two ends. CDR1 is GTSNPN and CDR2 is SVGIG in the germline V gene (reference sequence). CDR3 nucleotide sequence: TGTGCCTGGAGAGGACTAGATACGCAGTATTTT. Translating gives CAWRGLDTQYF.